The clone carrying this TCR beta chain has only one observation. Its antigen is unidentified. These data originate in a study of blood T cells in healthy people across ages. Whole-study results and caveats: Comparison with aged donors showed that long-lived donors had more naive CD4+ cells and higher diversity. It was not known whether donors were CMV positive (a possible confounder of expanded clonotype changes).

CDR3 size: 15 residues. Trimming left V 4 bases short and J 3 bases short, with 13 bases between. The authors ran a second PCR of about 7 to 11 cycles using a sample-barcoded 5' primer and a J-beta primer mix. Each cDNA was tagged by a template-switch adaptor containing 12 random nucleotides. TCRdb itself ran the 5' RACE reads through MiXCR, one entry per CDR3 protein. The sample records 1.8 million or so distinct CDR3 sequences, about two fifths being singletons. Sequenced: blood. The rearrangement links TRBV12-3 or TRBV12-4 to TRBJ1-3; D is unresolved. The origin of this receptor is a human donor in good health. The CDR3 loop reads CASSSRVLSGNTIYF. CDR3 coding DNA: TGTGCCAGCAGTTCCCGGGTCCTGAGTGGAAACACCATATATTTT.